These T cell receptor beta chains were read from a single sample in a study of early stage breast cancer tumors. Sequencing was performed with immunoSEQ multiplex PCR; in TCRdb, only in-frame clones are kept and a portion is missing. The table has about 7,900 clones, approximately 60% seen once. Sequencing was done on a sample of breast tumor tissue. The source of these receptors is a person aged 65 to 85 with breast cancer. The CDR3 runs from the conserved cysteine through the conserved F or W. A D gene is named only where the DNA matches it firmly. A row's size may be missing; if present it is once, few, many or a size class.

v_call	j_call	clone_size	d_call	cdr3_aa	cdr3_nt
TRBV5-6	TRBJ2-7	.	TRBD1	CASSWNPGQGSYEQYF	TGTGCCAGCAGCTGGAATCCGGGACAGGGGTCCTACGAGCAGTACTTC
TRBV29-1	TRBJ2-3	.	.	CSTPGGRTDTQYF	TGCAGCACACCCGGGGGGCGGACAGATACGCAGTATTTT
TRBV10-2	TRBJ1-5	.	TRBD1	CASSARGSNQPQHF	TGCGCCAGCAGTGCCAGGGGGAGCAATCAGCCCCAGCATTTT
TRBV18	TRBJ2-5	few	TRBD1	CASSQGQTDGETQYF	TGTGCCAGCTCGCAGGGACAGACGGACGGAGAGACCCAGTACTTC
TRBV2	TRBJ1-5	.	TRBD1	CASSAGQGVQPQHF	TGTGCCAGCAGCGCGGGACAGGGAGTACAGCCCCAGCATTTT
TRBV2	TRBJ1-1	.	.	CASSERTANTEAFF	TGTGCCAGCAGTGAAAGGACAGCGAACACTGAAGCTTTCTTT
TRBV4-3	TRBJ1-1	.	TRBD1	CASSQGTGGAFF	TGCGCCAGCAGCCAGGGGACAGGGGGAGCTTTCTTT
TRBV5-6	TRBJ2-2	.	.	CASSQDLEGTGELFF	TGTGCCAGCTCTCAGGACTTAGAAGGGACCGGGGAGCTGTTTTTT
TRBV5-6	TRBJ2-1	.	TRBD2	CASSLLLAGAHNEQFF	TGTGCCAGCAGCCTACTACTAGCGGGGGCCCACAATGAGCAGTTCTTC
TRBV12-5	TRBJ2-7	once	TRBD1	CASGLAPPGQQNSYEQYF	TGTGCTAGTGGTTTGGCCCCTCCGGGACAGCAAAACTCCTACGAGCAGTACTTC
TRBV5-1	TRBJ2-3	.	.	CASSLTVTDTQYF	TGCGCCAGCAGCTTGACTGTCACAGATACGCAGTATTTT
TRBV9	TRBJ2-5	few	TRBD2	CASSRGVTQYF	TGTGCCAGCAGTCGGGGGGTGACCCAGTACTTC
TRBV29-1	TRBJ1-1	large	.	CSVEDQAGWEAFF	TGCAGCGTTGAAGATCAGGCAGGGTGGGAAGCTTTCTTT
TRBV7-9	TRBJ2-3	few	TRBD1	CASSLQGAVLDTQYF	TGTGCCAGCAGCCTACAGGGGGCCGTGTTAGATACGCAGTATTTT
TRBV7-3	TRBJ2-7	.	TRBD1	CASSLARDRVHEQYF	TGTGCCAGCAGCTTAGCCCGGGACAGAGTCCACGAGCAGTACTTC
TRBV25-1	TRBJ1-2	.	TRBD1	CASKGQGALGYTF	TGTGCCAGCAAGGGACAGGGGGCGCTTGGCTACACCTTC
TRBV5-4	TRBJ2-2	once	TRBD1	CASSAGTDNTGELFF	TGTGCCAGCAGCGCCGGGACAGACAACACCGGGGAGCTGTTTTTT
TRBV19	TRBJ1-2	.	TRBD1	CASTPGQGAGYTF	TGTGCCAGTACCCCGGGACAGGGGGCAGGCTACACCTTC
TRBV5-1	TRBJ2-6	.	TRBD2	CASSLDSRGGVLSSGANVLTF	TGCGCCAGCAGCTTGGATAGTAGGGGAGGGGTCTTAAGCTCTGGGGCCAACGTCCTGACTTTC
TRBV7-9	TRBJ1-6	few	.	CASSPDSYNSPLHF	TGTGCCAGCAGTCCTGACAGCTATAATTCACCCCTCCACTTT
TRBV7-3	TRBJ2-5	.	.	CASSLAPGHGDGQYF	TGTGCCAGCAGCTTAGCACCGGGACACGGAGACGGCCAGTACTTC
TRBV19	TRBJ2-1	few	TRBD1	CASSIGTGENNEQFF	TGTGCCAGTAGTATAGGGACAGGGGAGAACAATGAGCAGTTCTTC
TRBV7-3	TRBJ2-2	.	TRBD2	CASSPLAGGKGGELFF	TGTGCCAGCAGTCCTCTAGCGGGGGGCAAGGGCGGGGAGCTGTTTTTT
TRBV19	TRBJ2-2	.	TRBD1	CASTQQGASGELFF	TGTGCCAGTACCCAACAGGGGGCCAGCGGGGAGCTGTTTTTT
TRBV5-1	TRBJ2-7	.	TRBD1	CASSLVSGQGVSSGSEQYF	TGCGCCAGCAGCTTGGTTTCGGGACAGGGGGTATCGTCGGGTAGCGAGCAGTACTTC
TRBV30	TRBJ1-1	.	.	CAWTTGTSDTEAFF	TGTGCCTGGACGACCGGGACATCCGACACTGAAGCTTTCTTT
TRBV5-4	TRBJ1-2	.	TRBD1	CASSYDRGSYGYTF	TGTGCCAGCAGCTATGACAGGGGGTCCTATGGCTACACCTTC
TRBV5-4	TRBJ1-1	.	.	CASSSEGRPEAFF	TGTGCCAGCAGCTCGGAGGGGAGACCTGAAGCTTTCTTT
TRBV29-1	TRBJ2-2	.	TRBD1	CSVDGQGATGELFF	TGCAGCGTTGATGGTCAGGGGGCCACCGGGGAGCTGTTTTTT
TRBV7-3	TRBJ2-5	few	.	CASSPGSLQETQYF	TGTGCCAGCAGCCCCGGTAGTCTCCAAGAGACCCAGTACTTC
TRBV9	TRBJ1-2	once	TRBD1	CASSSGQGAYGYTF	TGTGCCAGCAGCTCCGGACAGGGGGCTTATGGCTACACCTTC
TRBV10-3	TRBJ1-2	few	TRBD1	CAITAGTGYEGGYTF	TGTGCCATCACTGCCGGGACAGGGTATGAAGGTGGCTACACCTTC
TRBV5-1	TRBJ1-5	few	.	CASSLVPTGYSNQPQHF	TGCGCCAGCAGCTTGGTGCCAACAGGGTATAGCAATCAGCCCCAGCATTTT
TRBV5-1	TRBJ2-7	.	.	CASSHGWDNAYEQYF	TGCGCCAGCAGCCATGGGTGGGACAATGCCTACGAGCAGTACTTC
TRBV28	TRBJ1-2	.	TRBD1	CASSEDRGRLYGYTF	TGTGCCAGCAGTGAAGACAGGGGCCGACTATATGGCTACACCTTC
TRBV15	TRBJ1-6	.	.	CATSRVRGNSPLHF	TGTGCCACCAGCAGAGTCAGGGGAAATTCACCCCTCCACTTT
TRBV11-2	TRBJ1-6	few	.	CASSLGAGADSPLHF	TGTGCCAGCAGCTTAGGGGCGGGGGCCGACTCACCCCTCCACTTT
TRBV25-1	TRBJ2-7	.	.	CASSGLYEQYF	TGTGCCAGCAGTGGTTTATACGAGCAGTACTTC